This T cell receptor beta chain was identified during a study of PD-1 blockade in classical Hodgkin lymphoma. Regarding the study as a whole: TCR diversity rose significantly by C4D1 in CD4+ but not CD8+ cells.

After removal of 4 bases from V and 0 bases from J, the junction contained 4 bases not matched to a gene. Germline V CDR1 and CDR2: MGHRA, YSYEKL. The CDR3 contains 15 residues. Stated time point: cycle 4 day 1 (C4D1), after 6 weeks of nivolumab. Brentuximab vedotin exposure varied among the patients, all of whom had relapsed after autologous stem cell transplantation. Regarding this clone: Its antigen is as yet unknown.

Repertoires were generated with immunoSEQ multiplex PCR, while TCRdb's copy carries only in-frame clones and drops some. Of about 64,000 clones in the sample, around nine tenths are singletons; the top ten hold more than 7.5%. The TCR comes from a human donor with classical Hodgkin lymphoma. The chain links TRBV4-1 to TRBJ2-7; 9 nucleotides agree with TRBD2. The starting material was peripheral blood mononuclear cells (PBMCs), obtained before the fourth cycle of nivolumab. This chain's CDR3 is CASSRGTSISYEQYF. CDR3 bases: TGCGCCAGCAGCCGCGGGACTAGCATCTCCTACGAGCAGTACTTC.